A single sample is the source of the 4 T cell receptor beta chains below, sequenced in a study of neoadjuvant nivolumab and ipilimumab in lung cancer (dated by TCRdb to the early 2020s). Libraries were constructed by the immunoSEQ multiplex PCR assay. TCRdb obtained this table from immuneACCESS and retained in-frame rearrangements with V and J assigned. These tables miss some clones; where compared with another copy, unresolved V genes account for less than half of the shortfall, and the remainder is unexplained. Counted in this sample were more than 20,000 clones; roughly four fifths of them appeared once. The ten largest clones add up to approximately 8.6% of the sample. According to the study, the label for this sample's time point signals: at surgical resection after neoadjuvant nivolumab +/- ipilimumab. Sequencing used tumor tissue, obtained after neoadjuvant nivolumab, alone or with ipilimumab, at or shortly before surgery. The receptors were sampled from an adult with non-small cell lung cancer.

This chain connects TRBV11-3 to TRBJ1-1; D is unresolved. Trimming shortened V by 4 bases and J by 4 bases, and 10 bases separated the two germline ends. The germline CDR1 and CDR2 sequences are SGHNT and YENEEA. The CDR3 consists of 13 residues. The CDR3 DNA sequence: TGTGCCAGCAGCTCCGGCTGGGGCACTGAAGCTTTCTTT. Protein product: CASSSGWGTEAFF.

This chain links TRBV27 with TRBJ2-7, with 10 bases lining up with TRBD2. V shed 6 bases and J 5 bases; nucleotides not matched to a gene: 7. CDR1 and CDR2 from the germline V gene are MNHEY and SMNVEV (reference sequence). CDR3 length equals 14 residues. This CDR3 reads CASRPPSGSNEQYF. In DNA form, the CDR3 reads TGTGCCAGCAGACCCCCTAGCGGGAGCAACGAGCAGTACTTC.

This chain uses TRBV29-1 with TRBJ2-3; 7 nucleotides agree with TRBD2. V was pared by 7 bases and J by 4 bases, with 5 bases of the junction left unmatched. CDR1 and CDR2 (germline): SQVTM, ANQGSEA. The length of the CDR3 is 12 residues. The CDR3 DNA is TGCAGCGCCCGACTAGCATCAGATACGCAGTATTTT. Its translation is CSARLASDTQYF.

The gene calls are TRBV29-1 and TRBJ2-3; 10 bases map to TRBD2. V gave up 5 bases and J gave up 1 base; unmatched junction bases: 6. The CDR3 loop spans 15 amino acids. Germline assignment: CDR1 SQVTM and CDR2 ANQGSEA. This chain's CDR3 is CSVSPSGGGTDTQYF. The CDR3, as DNA: TGCAGCGTTTCGCCCAGCGGGGGGGGCACAGATACGCAGTATTTT.